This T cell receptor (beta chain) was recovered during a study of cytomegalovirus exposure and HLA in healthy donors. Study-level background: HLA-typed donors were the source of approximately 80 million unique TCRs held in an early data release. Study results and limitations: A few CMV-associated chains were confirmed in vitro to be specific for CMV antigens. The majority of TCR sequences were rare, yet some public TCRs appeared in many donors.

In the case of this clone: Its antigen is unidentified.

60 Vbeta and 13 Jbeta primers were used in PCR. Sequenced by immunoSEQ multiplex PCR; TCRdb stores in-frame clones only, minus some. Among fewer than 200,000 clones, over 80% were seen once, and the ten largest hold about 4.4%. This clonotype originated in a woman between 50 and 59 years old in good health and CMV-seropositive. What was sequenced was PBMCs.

CDR3 coding DNA: TGTGCCAGCAGCGCCTTAGCGGGGGCGATCACAGATACGCAGTATTTT. Its protein product is CASSALAGAITDTQYF. The rearrangement uses TRBV5-4 and TRBJ2-3; 9 nucleotides line up with TRBD2. The V gene end was trimmed by 4 bases and the J gene end by 2 bases; junction bases not matched to a gene: 8. CDR3 length equals 16 residues. Germline values: CDR1 SGHNT, CDR2 YYREEE (reference sequence).